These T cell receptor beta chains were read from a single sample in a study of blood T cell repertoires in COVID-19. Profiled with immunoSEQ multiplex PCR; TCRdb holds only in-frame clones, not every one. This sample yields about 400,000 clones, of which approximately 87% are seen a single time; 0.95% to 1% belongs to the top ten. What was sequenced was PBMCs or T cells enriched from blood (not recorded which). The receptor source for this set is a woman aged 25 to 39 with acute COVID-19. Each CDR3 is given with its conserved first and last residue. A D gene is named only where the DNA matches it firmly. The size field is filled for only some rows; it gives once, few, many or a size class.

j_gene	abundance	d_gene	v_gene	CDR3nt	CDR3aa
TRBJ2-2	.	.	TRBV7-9	TGTGCCAGCAGCTTACGGGGAGCGAACACCGGGGAGCTGTTTTTT	CASSLRGANTGELFF
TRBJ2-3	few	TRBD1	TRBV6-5	TGTGCCAGCACCGGCTACCCAGGGGGTTCAGATACGCAGTATTTT	CASTGYPGGSDTQYF
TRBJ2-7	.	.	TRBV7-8	TGTGCCAGCAGCTTTTTCATCCGGGACTCCCCGACCCACGAGCAGTACTTC	CASSFFIRDSPTHEQYF
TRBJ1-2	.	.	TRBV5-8	TGTGCCAGCAGCTTGGATTGGACGGGGTCTAACTATGGCTACACCTTC	CASSLDWTGSNYGYTF
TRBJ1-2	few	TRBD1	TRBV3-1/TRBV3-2	TGTGCCAGCAGCCAAGATTTTGGGACAGCAACATATGGCTACACCTTC	CASSQDFGTATYGYTF
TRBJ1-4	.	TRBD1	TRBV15	TGTGCCACCAGATCAAGGACAGGGTCGGATGAAAAACTGTTTTTT	CATRSRTGSDEKLFF
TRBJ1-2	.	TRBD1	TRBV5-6	TGTGCCAGCAGCGCCGGACAGGCCCCTGGGGGCTACACCTTC	CASSAGQAPGGYTF
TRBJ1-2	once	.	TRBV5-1	TGCGCCAGCAGCCTTACAGTTAACTATGGCTACACCTTC	CASSLTVNYGYTF
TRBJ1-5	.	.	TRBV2	TGTGCCAGCAGTGGCCAGGGGAATCAGCCCCAGCATTTT	CASSGQGNQPQHF
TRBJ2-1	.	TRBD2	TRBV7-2	TGTGCCAGCAGCCCACGGTGGACTAGCGGGGGGATCGATGAGCAGTTCTTC	CASSPRWTSGGIDEQFF
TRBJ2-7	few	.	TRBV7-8	TGTGCCAGCAGCTTAGTACAGGACCACGAGCAGTACTTC	CASSLVQDHEQYF
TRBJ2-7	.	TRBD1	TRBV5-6	TGTGCCAGCAGCCCGGGACAGGGTCCCTACGAGCAGTACTTC	CASSPGQGPYEQYF
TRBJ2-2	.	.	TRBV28	TGTGCCAGCAGCCTAGACAGTGCCGGGGAGCTGTTTTTT	CASSLDSAGELFF
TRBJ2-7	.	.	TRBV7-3	TGTGCCAGCAGCCCATGGACTGGTTCCCACGAGCAGTACTTC	CASSPWTGSHEQYF
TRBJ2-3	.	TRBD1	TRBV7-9	TGTGCCAGCCGGGACAGAAGCACAGATACGCAGTATTTT	CASRDRSTDTQYF
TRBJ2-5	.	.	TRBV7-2	TGTGCCAGCAGCCCGCGGCAAGTGGAGACCCAGTACTTC	CASSPRQVETQYF
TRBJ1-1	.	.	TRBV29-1	TGCAGCGTTGAACGAGCGATGAACACTGAAGCTTTCTTT	CSVERAMNTEAFF
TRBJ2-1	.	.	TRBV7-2	TGTGCCAGCAGCTTGAGGGGGGGACACAATGAGCAGTTCTTC	CASSLRGGHNEQFF
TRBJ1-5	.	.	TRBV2	TGTGCCAGCAGCGACACGGGCAATCAGCCCCAGCATTTT	CASSDTGNQPQHF
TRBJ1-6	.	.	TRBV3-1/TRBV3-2	TGTGCCAGCAGCCAAGTCACAGAATATAATTCACCCCTCCACTTT	CASSQVTEYNSPLHF
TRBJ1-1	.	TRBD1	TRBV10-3	TGTGCCATCAGTGGGGGACAGGGGGAGATCGCTGAAGCTTTCTTT	CAISGGQGEIAEAFF
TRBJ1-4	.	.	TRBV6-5	TGTGCCAGCAGTTCCTCTGGGCAGGGAGGGAATGAAAAACTGTTTTTT	CASSSSGQGGNEKLFF
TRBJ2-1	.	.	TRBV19	TGTGCCAGTACCCCCGACTCGAGCTCCTACAATGAGCAGTTCTTC	CASTPDSSSYNEQFF
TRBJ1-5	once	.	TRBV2	TGTGCCAGCAGTGAAGGAGAGGTTGATAATCAGCCCCAGCATTTT	CASSEGEVDNQPQHF
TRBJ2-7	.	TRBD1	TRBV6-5	TGTGCCAGCAGCCCGGACAGGACGTTTTACGAGCAGTACTTC	CASSPDRTFYEQYF
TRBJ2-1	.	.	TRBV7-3	TGTGCCAGCAGCTTAGGAGGGGGCCCCTACAATGAGCAGTTCTTC	CASSLGGGPYNEQFF
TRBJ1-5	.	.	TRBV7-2	TGTGCCAGCAGCTTACGGGACGGGGGTTTAGTAACCCAGCATTTT	CASSLRDGGLVTQHF
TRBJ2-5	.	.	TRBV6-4	TGTGCCAGCAGTGACCGCGGTCTAGCATGGGAGACCCAGTACTTC	CASSDRGLAWETQYF
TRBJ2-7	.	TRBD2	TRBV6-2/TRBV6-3	TGTGCCAGCAGTTACTCTCGGACTAGCGGGGGGCAAAACTCCCACGAGCAGTACTTC	CASSYSRTSGGQNSHEQYF
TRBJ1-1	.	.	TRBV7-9	TGTGCCAGCGGGGCCTCGGCAGGGCCCTCTCCAGCTTTCTTT	CASGASAGPSPAFF
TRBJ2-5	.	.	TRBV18	TGTGCCAGCTCACCTCTTCTTGGAGGACAAGAGACCCAGTACTTC	CASSPLLGGQETQYF
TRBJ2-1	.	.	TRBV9	TGTGCCAGCAGCGTATCGGGGGAAACCTACAATGAGCAGTTCTTC	CASSVSGETYNEQFF
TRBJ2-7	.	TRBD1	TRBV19	TGTGCCAGTAGTATTAGCTCGGGACAGGGCTACGAGCAGTACTTC	CASSISSGQGYEQYF
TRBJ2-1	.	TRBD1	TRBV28	TGTGCCAGCAGTGCCCGACAACAGGGGAGAGGTGAGCAGTTCTTC	CASSARQQGRGEQFF
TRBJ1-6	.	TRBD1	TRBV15	TGTGCCACCAGCGGAGGGGACAGTCGGTACTCACCCCTCCACTTT	CATSGGDSRYSPLHF
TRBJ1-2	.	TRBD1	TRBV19	TGTGCCAGTGGGCCGACAGGGGCACTGGTTTATGGCTACACCTTC	CASGPTGALVYGYTF
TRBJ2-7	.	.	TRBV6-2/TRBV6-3	TGTGCCAGCAGTTATAACGCCCAAACGGACAGTCGATTCCACGAGCAGTACTTC	CASSYNAQTDSRFHEQYF
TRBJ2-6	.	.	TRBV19	TGTGCCAGTACCGCAGACAGCCAATTCTCTGGGGCCAACGTCCTGACTTTC	CASTADSQFSGANVLTF
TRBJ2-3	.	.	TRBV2	TGTGCCAGCAGTGACCGTTTGAGGTTCACAGATACGCAGTATTTT	CASSDRLRFTDTQYF
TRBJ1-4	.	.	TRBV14	TGTGCCAGCAGCCTAGGACGGAGGGCTAATGAAAAACTGTTTTTT	CASSLGRRANEKLFF
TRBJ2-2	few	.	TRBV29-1	TGCAGCGTTGACATCAACACCGGGGAGCTGTTTTTT	CSVDINTGELFF
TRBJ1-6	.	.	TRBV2	TGTGCCAGCAGTGAGGAGAGTTTCTCCTATAATTCACCCCTCCACTTT	CASSEESFSYNSPLHF
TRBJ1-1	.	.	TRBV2	TGTGCCAGCACCCTTCCAGGGGCACTTAACACTGAAGCTTTCTTT	CASTLPGALNTEAFF
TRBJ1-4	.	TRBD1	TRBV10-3	TGTGCCATCATCCCGGGACAGGGGAGAGAAAAACTGTTTTTT	CAIIPGQGREKLFF
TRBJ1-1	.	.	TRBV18	TGTGCCAGCTCACCCGGGACAACGAACACTGAAGCTTTCTTT	CASSPGTTNTEAFF
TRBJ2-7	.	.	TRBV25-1	TGTGCCAGCAGTGAGAAGGAGACGGGGGCCTACGAGCAGTACTTC	CASSEKETGAYEQYF
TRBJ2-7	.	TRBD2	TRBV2	TGTGCCAGCAGTGAAGCGGGACTAGCGGGGGGCTGGCAGTACTTC	CASSEAGLAGGWQYF
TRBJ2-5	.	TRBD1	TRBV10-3	TGTGCCATCAGTGAATCTGGGACAGGGACCCCAGAGACCCAGTACTTC	CAISESGTGTPETQYF
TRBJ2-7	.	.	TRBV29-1	TGCAGCGTTTATCCTGAAGGGGGCTACGAGCAGTACTTC	CSVYPEGGYEQYF
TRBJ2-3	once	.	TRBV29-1	TGCAGCGTTGAGAATAGCCCGGGCACAGATACGCAGTATTTT	CSVENSPGTDTQYF
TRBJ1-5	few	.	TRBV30	TGTGCCTGGAGCGCCAGGGAAGATCAGCCCCAGCATTTT	CAWSAREDQPQHF
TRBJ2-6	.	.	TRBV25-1	TGTGCCAGCAGCGGGGGTAGTGACGGGGCCAACGTCCTGACTTTC	CASSGGSDGANVLTF
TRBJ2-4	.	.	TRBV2	TGTGCCAGCAGTGAGTCTAGTAGCGCAAACATTCAGTACTTC	CASSESSSANIQYF
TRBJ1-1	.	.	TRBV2	TGTGCCAGCAGTGTCCATCAGCCCTCGGGAGGGGCTGAAGCTTTCTTT	CASSVHQPSGGAEAFF
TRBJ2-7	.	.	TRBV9	TGTGCCAGCAGCGTAGTCCCGGACAGCTACGAGCAGTACTTC	CASSVVPDSYEQYF
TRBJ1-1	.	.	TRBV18	TGTGCCAGCTCCACCGCTCGAGACACTGAAGCTTTCTTT	CASSTARDTEAFF
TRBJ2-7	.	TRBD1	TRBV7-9	TGTGCCAGCAGCCTGAGGGACAGGACCTACGAGCAGTACTTC	CASSLRDRTYEQYF
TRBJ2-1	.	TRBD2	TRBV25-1	TGTGCCAGCGATCCCGGGGGACTAGCACATGAGCAGTTCTTC	CASDPGGLAHEQFF
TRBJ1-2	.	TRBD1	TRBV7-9	TGTGCCAGCAGCGGAACCCGGGACAGAGATTATGGCTACACCTTC	CASSGTRDRDYGYTF